The present entry profiles one TCR beta chain with its context. Its antigen is as yet unknown. Quantitative 5'-RACE with molecular barcodes was used to make the TCR beta libraries. TCRdb used MiXCR to reprocess the 5' RACE reads, holding one entry per CDR3 protein. This table has a few hundred thousand distinct CDR3 sequences, roughly 10% appearing once. This sample is part of a study of CD8 T cells in ankylosing spondylitis. Study observations and caveats: A CD8+ phenotype characterized the disease-linked clones, which were relatively rare in peripheral blood. Matched ankylosing spondylitis synovial fluid reportedly contained a significantly enriched population of disease-linked clones. Seemingly characteristic of ankylosing spondylitis blood was a TCR beta motif consisting of about 8 highly homologous variants.

CDR1 is SGHRS and CDR2 is YFSETQ in the germline V gene. The CDR3 contains 17 residues. V lost 4 bases and J lost 2, with 21 bases in between. Sequenced sample: blood, either unsorted or a sorted T cell fraction (not recorded which). The chain couples TRBV5-1 to TRBJ2-5, with TRBD1 as a possible D gene (6 bases). The clonotype originates from a male donor with ankylosing spondylitis or in good health (not recorded which). CDR3 coding DNA: TGCGCCAGCAGCCGACAAACCGGGACATGGGGGCAAGAGACCCAGTACTTC. Translation gives CASSRQTGTWGQETQYF. The full variable domain, rest sourced from reference TRBV5-1 and TRBJ2-5, is KAGVTQTPRYLIKTRGQQVTLSCSPISGHRSVSWYQQTPGQGLQFLFEYFSETQRNKGNFPGRFSGRQFSNSRSEMNVSTLELGDSALYLCASSRQTGTWGQETQYFGPGTRLLVL.